This TCR beta chain was obtained from a study of T cell changes during pregnancy in multiple sclerosis. Here immunoSEQ multiplex PCR was the method, and the copy in TCRdb shows in-frame clones only, minus some. The table includes about 110,000 clones, approximately 90% detected once. This receptor was taken from a female donor with multiple sclerosis, enrolled in a pregnancy study. Sequenced material: peripheral blood, taken after pregnancy.

The CDR3 spells CASSDPGFSDGQPQHF. In DNA form, the CDR3 reads TGTGCCAGCAGTGACCCCGGGTTTTCAGACGGTCAGCCCCAGCATTTT. This chain links TRBV6-1 with TRBJ1-5, with D unclear. Germline CDR1 is MNHNS and CDR2 is SASEGT. CDR3 length: 16 residues. Between the trimmed V and J ends, which lost 3 bases and 6 bases, there was a span of 18 bases.